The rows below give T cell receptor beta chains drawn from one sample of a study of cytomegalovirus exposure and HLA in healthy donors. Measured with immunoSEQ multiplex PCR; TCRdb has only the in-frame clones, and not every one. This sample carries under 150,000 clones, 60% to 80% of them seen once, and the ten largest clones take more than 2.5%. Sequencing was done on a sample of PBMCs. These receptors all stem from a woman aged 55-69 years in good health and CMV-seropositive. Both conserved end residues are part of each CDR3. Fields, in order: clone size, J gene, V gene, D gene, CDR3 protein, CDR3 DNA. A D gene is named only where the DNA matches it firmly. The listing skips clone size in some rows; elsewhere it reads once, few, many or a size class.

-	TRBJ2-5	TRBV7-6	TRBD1	CASSPGTGGGQETQYF	TGTGCCAGCAGCCCCGGGACAGGGGGCGGGCAAGAGACCCAGTACTTC
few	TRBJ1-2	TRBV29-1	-	CSVGQNYGYTF	TGCAGCGTAGGACAGAACTATGGCTACACCTTC
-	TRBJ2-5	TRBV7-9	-	CASSFHTERETQYF	TGTGCCAGCAGCTTCCACACAGAAAGGGAGACCCAGTACTTC
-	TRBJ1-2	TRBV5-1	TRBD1	CASSQGQGNGYTF	TGCGCCAGCAGCCAGGGACAGGGTAATGGCTACACCTTC
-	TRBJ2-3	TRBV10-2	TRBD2	CASTLSGGSTDTQYF	TGCGCCAGCACTCTTAGCGGGGGGAGCACAGATACGCAGTATTTT
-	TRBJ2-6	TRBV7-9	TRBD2	CASSIPSGVSSGANVLTF	TGTGCCAGCAGCATCCCTAGCGGGGTCTCCTCTGGGGCCAACGTCCTGACTTTC
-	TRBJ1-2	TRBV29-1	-	CSVAQYYGYTF	TGCAGCGTTGCACAGTACTATGGCTACACCTTC
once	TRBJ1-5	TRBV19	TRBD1	CASSILGQGTNQPQHF	TGTGCCAGTAGTATACTGGGACAGGGAACCAATCAGCCCCAGCATTTT
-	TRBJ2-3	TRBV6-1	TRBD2	CASRRLAGTTDTQYF	TGTGCCAGCAGGAGGTTAGCGGGTACCACAGATACGCAGTATTTT
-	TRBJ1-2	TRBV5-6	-	CASSLVAGDGYTF	TGTGCCAGCAGCTTGGTAGCAGGGGATGGCTACACCTTC
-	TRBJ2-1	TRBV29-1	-	CSVEGVASEQFF	TGCAGCGTTGAAGGGGTAGCGTCGGAGCAGTTCTTC
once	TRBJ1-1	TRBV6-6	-	CASSLQEWSTEAFF	TGTGCCAGCAGTCTACAAGAGTGGAGCACTGAAGCTTTCTTT
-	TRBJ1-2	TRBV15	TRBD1	CATSRARDRDGYTF	TGTGCCACCAGCAGAGCTCGGGACAGGGATGGCTACACCTTC
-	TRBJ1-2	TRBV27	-	CASSPLTGTLNYGYTF	TGTGCCAGCAGTCCCTTGACAGGCACCCTTAACTATGGCTACACCTTC
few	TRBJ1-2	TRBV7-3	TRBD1	CASSPQVGTAANYGYTF	TGTGCCAGCAGCCCACAAGTCGGGACAGCTGCTAACTATGGCTACACCTTC
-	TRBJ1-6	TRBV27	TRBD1	CASKIDRAAHNSPLHF	TGTGCCAGCAAAATCGACAGGGCCGCTCATAATTCACCCCTCCACTTT
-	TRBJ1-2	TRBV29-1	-	CSVSGPTLGAGYTF	TGCAGCGTCTCGGGACCCACATTGGGGGCCGGCTACACCTTC
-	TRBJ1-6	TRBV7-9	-	CASSSGDSPLHF	TGTGCCAGCAGCTCCGGGGATTCACCCCTCCACTTT
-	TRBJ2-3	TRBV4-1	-	CASSPGWTPNTDTQYF	TGCGCCAGCAGCCCGGGTTGGACACCGAACACAGATACGCAGTATTTT
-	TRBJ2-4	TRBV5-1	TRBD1	CASSTTGVGQYF	TGCGCCAGCAGCACGACAGGGGTAGGTCAGTACTTC
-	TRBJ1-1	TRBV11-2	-	CASPARRGDTEAFF	TGTGCCAGTCCAGCCCGGCGGGGGGACACTGAAGCTTTCTTT
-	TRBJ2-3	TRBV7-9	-	CSSSSVLAGPSDEQYF	TGTTCCAGCAGCTCTGTGCTCGCGGGGCCATCCGATGAGCAGTATTTT
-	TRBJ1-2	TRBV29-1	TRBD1	CSVTDREANYGYTF	TGCAGCGTAACGGACAGGGAGGCTAACTATGGCTACACCTTC
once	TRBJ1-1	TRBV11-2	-	CASSPLGVAGKAFF	TGTGCCAGCAGCCCACTGGGAGTAGCGGGAAAAGCTTTCTTT
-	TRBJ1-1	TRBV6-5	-	CASTITGQTEAFF	TGTGCCAGCACCATTACAGGGCAGACTGAAGCTTTCTTT
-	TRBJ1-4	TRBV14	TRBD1	CASSRTGATNEKLFF	TGTGCCAGCAGCCGGACAGGTGCTACTAATGAAAAACTGTTTTTT
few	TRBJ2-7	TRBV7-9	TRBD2	CASSLVPGGSYEQYF	TGTGCCAGCAGCTTAGTTCCGGGGGGTTCCTACGAGCAGTACTTC
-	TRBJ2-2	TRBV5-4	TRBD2	CASSTRGASGGNTGELFF	TGTGCCAGCAGCACCCGGGGAGCTAGCGGGGGGAACACCGGGGAGCTGTTTTTT
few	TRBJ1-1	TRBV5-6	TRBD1	CASGGQLNTEAFF	TGTGCCAGCGGGGGACAGCTGAACACTGAAGCTTTCTTT
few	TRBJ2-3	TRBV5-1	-	CASSLSRGGREDTQYF	TGCGCCAGCAGCTTGTCAAGGGGGGGCCGGGAAGATACGCAGTATTTT
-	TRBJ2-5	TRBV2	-	CASSELGRGETQYF	TGTGCCAGCAGTGAATTAGGCAGGGGAGAGACCCAGTACTTC
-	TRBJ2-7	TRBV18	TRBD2	CASSPSGLAGEQYF	TGTGCCAGCTCACCCTCGGGACTAGCGGGTGAGCAGTACTTC
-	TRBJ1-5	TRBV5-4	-	CASSLGTDQPQHF	TGTGCCAGCAGCCTGGGGACTGATCAGCCCCAGCATTTT
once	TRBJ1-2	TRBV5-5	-	CASSRWGEGYTF	TGTGCCAGCAGCAGGTGGGGGGAGGGCTACACCTTC
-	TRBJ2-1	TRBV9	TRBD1	CASSVGGGQGAGNEQFF	TGTGCCAGCAGCGTAGGGGGCGGACAGGGGGCTGGCAATGAGCAGTTCTTC
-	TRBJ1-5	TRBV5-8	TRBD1	CASSPGTVGDQPQHF	TGTGCCAGCAGCCCGGGGACAGTTGGGGATCAGCCCCAGCATTTT
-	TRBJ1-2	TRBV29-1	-	CSVDPTGGGYGYTF	TGCAGCGTTGATCCGACAGGAGGTGGCTATGGCTACACCTTC
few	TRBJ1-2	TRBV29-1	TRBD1	CSVAGQGARGYTF	TGCAGCGTTGCGGGACAGGGGGCGCGTGGCTACACCTTC
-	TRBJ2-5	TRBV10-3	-	CAISGTAQETQYF	TGTGCCATCAGTGGGACAGCTCAAGAGACCCAGTACTTC
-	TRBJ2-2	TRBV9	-	CASSPEQGITGELFF	TGTGCCAGCAGCCCAGAGCAGGGGATCACCGGGGAGCTGTTTTTT
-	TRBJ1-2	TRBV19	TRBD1	CASSPDRVGYTF	TGTGCCAGTAGCCCCGACAGGGTCGGCTACACCTTC